Sequencing of this T cell receptor (beta chain) was carried out in a study of T cell repertoires in cytomegalovirus infection. Across the whole study: It was the public TCR beta signatures that indicated both CMV infection and matching HLA type.

Concerning this clonotype itself: Its antigen is still unknown.

The germline CDR1 and CDR2 sequences are SQVTM and ANQGSEA. V was pared by 4 bases and J by 13 bases, with 23 bases between. This CDR3 is built from 14 residues. TCRdb ran MiXCR on the reads and lists one entry per CDR3 protein. The sample shows about 490,000 distinct CDR3 sequences, about 30% of them seen only once. Study results and limitations: People with CMV and the relevant HLA were identified by cumulative public TCR beta family frequency.

This clonotype originated in a human donor in good health (CMV status not recorded). Some clones in this sample may be carry-over from other donors' samples. The chain employs TRBV29-1 and TRBJ2-1, with TRBD1 as a possible D gene (5 bases). Sequencing was done on a sample of PBMCs. Written as DNA, the CDR3 is TGCAGCGTTGGGGTGGGGCAGTTCTCTTCGGCCCAGTTCTTC. Its protein is CSVGVGQFSSAQFF.